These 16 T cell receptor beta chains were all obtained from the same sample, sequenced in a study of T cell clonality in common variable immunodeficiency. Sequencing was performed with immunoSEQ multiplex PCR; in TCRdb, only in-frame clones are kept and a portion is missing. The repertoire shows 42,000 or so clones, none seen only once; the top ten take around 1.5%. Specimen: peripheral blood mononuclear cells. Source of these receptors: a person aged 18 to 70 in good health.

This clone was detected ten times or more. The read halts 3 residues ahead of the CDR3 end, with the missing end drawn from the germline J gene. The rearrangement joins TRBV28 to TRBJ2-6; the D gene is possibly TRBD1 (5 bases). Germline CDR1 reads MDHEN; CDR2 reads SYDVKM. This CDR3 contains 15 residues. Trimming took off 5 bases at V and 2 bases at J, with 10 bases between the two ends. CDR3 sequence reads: CASSQPGTGANVLTF. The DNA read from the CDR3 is TGTGCCAGCAGTCAGCCAGGGACTGGGGCCAACGTC.

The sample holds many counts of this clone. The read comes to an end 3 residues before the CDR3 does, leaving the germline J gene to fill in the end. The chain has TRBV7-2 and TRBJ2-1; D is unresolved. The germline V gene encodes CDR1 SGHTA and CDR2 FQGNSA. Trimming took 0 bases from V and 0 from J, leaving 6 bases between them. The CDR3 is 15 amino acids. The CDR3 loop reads CASSLAYGSYNEQFF. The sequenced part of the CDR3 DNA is TGTGCCAGCAGCTTAGCGTACGGCTCCTACAATGAG.

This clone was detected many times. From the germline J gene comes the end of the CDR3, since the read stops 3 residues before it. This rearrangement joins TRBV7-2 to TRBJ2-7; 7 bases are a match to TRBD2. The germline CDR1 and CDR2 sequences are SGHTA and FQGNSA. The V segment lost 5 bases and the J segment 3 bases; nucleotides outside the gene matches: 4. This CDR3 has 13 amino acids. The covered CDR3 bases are TGTGCCAGCAGCGTTCAGCGGGACTACGAG. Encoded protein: CASSVQRDYE. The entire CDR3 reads CASSVQRDYEQYF.

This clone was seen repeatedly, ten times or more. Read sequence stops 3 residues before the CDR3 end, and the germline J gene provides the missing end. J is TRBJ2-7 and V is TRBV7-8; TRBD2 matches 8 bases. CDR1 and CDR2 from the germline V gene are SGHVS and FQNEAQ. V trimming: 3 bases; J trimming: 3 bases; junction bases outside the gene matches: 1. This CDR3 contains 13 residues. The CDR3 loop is CASSFAGGYEQYF. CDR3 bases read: TGTGCCAGCAGCTTCGCGGGGGGCTACGAG.

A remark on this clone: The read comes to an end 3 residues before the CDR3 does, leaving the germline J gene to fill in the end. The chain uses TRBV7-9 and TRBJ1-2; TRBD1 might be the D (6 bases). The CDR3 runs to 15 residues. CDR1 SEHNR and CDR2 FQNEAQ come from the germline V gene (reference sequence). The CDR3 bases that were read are TGTGCCAGCAGCCTTGGACTAGCGGGAGGGGGTGAC. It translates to CASSLGLAGGGD. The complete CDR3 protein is CASSLGLAGGGDYTF.

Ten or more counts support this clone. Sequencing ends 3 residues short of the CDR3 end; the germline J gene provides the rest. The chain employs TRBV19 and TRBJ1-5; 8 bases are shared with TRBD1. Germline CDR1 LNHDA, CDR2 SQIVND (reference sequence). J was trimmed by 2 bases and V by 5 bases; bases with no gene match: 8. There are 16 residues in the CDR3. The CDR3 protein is CASSPLPGQGNQPQHF. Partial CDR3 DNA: TGTGCCAGTAGTCCTTTGCCGGGACAGGGCAATCAGCCC.

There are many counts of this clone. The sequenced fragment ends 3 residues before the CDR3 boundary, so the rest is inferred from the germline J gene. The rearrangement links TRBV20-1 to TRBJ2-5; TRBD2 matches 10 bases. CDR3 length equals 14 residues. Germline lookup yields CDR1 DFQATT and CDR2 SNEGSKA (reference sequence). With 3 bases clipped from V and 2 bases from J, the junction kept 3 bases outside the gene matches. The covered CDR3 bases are TGCAGTGCTAGGCGGACTAGCGGACAAGAGACC. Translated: CSARRTSGQET. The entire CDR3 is CSARRTSGQETQYF.

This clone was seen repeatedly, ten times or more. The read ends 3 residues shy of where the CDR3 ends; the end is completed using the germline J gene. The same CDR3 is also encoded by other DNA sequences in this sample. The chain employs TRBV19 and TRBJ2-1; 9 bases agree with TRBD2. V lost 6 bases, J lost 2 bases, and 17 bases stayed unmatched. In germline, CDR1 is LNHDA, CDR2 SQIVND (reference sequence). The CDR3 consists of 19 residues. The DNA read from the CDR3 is TGTGCCAGTAGGCCCCGGCAGGGGACCGTAGCGGGGGCCTACAATGAG. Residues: CASRPRQGTVAGAYNE. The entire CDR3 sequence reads CASRPRQGTVAGAYNEQFF.

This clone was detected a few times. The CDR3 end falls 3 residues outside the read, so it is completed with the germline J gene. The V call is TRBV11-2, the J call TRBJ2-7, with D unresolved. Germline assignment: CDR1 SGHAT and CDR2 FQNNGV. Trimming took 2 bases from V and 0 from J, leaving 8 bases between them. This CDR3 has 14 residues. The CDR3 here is CASSLYTASYEQYF. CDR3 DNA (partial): TGTGCCAGCAGCTTATATACAGCCTCCTACGAG.

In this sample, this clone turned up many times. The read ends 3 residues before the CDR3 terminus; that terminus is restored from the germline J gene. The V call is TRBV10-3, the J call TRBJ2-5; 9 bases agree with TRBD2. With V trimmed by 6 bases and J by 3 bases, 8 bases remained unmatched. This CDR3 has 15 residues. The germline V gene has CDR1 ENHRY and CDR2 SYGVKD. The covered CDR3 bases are TGTGCCATCAGCAACCCTAGCGGGGTAAAAGAGACC. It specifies CAISNPSGVKET. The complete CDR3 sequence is CAISNPSGVKETQYF.

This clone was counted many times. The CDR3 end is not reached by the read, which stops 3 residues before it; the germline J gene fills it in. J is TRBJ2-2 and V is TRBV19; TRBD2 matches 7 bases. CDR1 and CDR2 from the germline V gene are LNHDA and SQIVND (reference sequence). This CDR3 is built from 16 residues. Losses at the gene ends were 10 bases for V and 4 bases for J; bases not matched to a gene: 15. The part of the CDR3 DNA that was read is TGTGCCACCGCAGCGGGAAGGCGAGTGGGCACCGGGGAG. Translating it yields CATAAGRRVGTGE. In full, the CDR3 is CATAAGRRVGTGELFF.

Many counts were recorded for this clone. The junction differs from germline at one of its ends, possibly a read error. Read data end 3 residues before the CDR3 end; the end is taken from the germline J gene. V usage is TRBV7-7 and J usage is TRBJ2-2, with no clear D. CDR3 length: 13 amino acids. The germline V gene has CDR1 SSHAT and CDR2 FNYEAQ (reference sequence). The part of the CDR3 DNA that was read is TGTGCTAGCAGCTTAACGGTGACCGGGGAG. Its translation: CASSLTVTGE. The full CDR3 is CASSLTVTGELFF. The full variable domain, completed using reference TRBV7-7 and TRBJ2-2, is GAGVSQSPRYKVTKRGQDVTLRCDPISSHATLYWYQQALGQGPEFLTYFNYEAQPDKSGLPSDRFSAERPEGSISTLTIQRTEQRDSAMYRCASSLTVTGELFFGEGSRLTVL.

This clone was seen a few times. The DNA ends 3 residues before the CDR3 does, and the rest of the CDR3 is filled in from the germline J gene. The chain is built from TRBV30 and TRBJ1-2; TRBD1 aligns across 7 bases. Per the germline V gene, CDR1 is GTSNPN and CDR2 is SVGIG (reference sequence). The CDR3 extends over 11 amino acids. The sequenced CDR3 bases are TGTGCCGCTGACAGGGCCTACGAC. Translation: CAADRAYD. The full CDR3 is CAADRAYDYTF.

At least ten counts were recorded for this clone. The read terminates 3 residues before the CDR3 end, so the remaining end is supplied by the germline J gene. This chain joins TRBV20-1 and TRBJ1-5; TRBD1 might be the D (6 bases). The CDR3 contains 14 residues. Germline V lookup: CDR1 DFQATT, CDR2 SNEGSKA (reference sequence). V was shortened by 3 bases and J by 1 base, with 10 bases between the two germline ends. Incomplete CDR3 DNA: TGCAGTGCTAGCCGGGACACCAGCAATCAGCCC. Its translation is CSASRDTSNQP. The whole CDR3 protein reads CSASRDTSNQPQHF.

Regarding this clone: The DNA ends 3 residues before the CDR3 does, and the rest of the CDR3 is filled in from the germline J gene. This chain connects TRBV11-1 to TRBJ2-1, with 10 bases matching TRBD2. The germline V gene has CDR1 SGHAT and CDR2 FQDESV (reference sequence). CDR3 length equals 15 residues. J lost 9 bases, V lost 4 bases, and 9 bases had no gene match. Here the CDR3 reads CASSSSGSETGEQFF. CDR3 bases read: TGTGCCAGCAGCTCTAGCGGGAGTGAGACGGGTGAG.

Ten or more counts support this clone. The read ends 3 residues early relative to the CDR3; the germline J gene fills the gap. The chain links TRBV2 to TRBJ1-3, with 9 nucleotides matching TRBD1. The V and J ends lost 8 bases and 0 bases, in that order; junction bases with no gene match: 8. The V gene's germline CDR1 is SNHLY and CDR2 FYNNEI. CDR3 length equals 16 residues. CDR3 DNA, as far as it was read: TGTGCCAGCGGGGGACAGGGAGACCACTCTGGAAACACC. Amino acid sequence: CASGGQGDHSGNT. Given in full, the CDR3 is CASGGQGDHSGNTIYF.